Below, 27 T cell receptor beta chains from the same sample are listed, as sequenced in a study of blood T cell repertoires in COVID-19. TCRdb's table, derived via immunoSEQ multiplex PCR, lists solely in-frame clones and lacks some. The sample has roughly 97,000 clones, 90% to 95% seen once. Input material: peripheral blood. The receptors were sampled from a human donor in a cohort sampled during active COVID-19.

This chain links TRBV5-4 with TRBJ2-1, with 8 bases aligning to TRBD1. Germline lookup yields CDR1 SGHNT and CDR2 YYREEE (reference sequence). Trimming removed 2 bases from V and 5 bases from J; junction bases left unmatched: 3. The CDR3 spans 14 residues. CDR3 in amino acids: CASSLQGGDNEQFF. The CDR3 bases are TGTGCCAGCAGCTTACAGGGGGGTGACAATGAGCAGTTCTTC.

The CDR3 sequence: CASSPILPLAGGNNEQFF. The CDR3 DNA reads TGTGCCAGCAGCCCTATCCTACCCCTAGCGGGGGGTAACAATGAGCAGTTCTTC. The rearrangement uses TRBV7-9 and TRBJ2-1; 11 bases align to TRBD2. The germline V gene encodes CDR1 SEHNR and CDR2 FQNEAQ (reference sequence). Germline trimming cut 5 bases from V and 5 bases from J; bases unmatched to any gene: 14. The CDR3 covers 18 residues.

This clone came up once. The rearrangement joins TRBV12-3 or TRBV12-4 to TRBJ2-3, with D tentatively TRBD1 (6 bases). This CDR3 is 13 amino acids long. The V and J ends lost 5 bases and 6 bases respectively, with 12 bases between them. The CDR3 sequence: CASSLFRGDTQYF. The CDR3 DNA is TGTGCCAGCAGTCTATTTAGGGGGGATACGCAGTATTTT.

The genes are TRBV6-6 and TRBJ2-4, with 8 bases fitting TRBD2. J gave up 5 bases and V 5 bases, and 5 bases lay outside the gene matches. The CDR3 has 14 residues. Germline V CDR1 and CDR2: MNHNY, SVGAGI (reference sequence). CDR3 bases: TGTGCCAGCAGTACTAGCGGAAGGGAAAACATTCAGTACTTC. Translated: CASSTSGRENIQYF.

The chain joins TRBV30 to TRBJ2-3; D is perhaps TRBD2 (5 bases). CDR3 length: 13 residues. V lost 3 bases to trimming and J lost 0 bases, with 7 bases between them. Per the germline V gene, CDR1 is GTSNPN and CDR2 is SVGIG (reference sequence). This CDR3 reads CAWSGVSTDTQYF. For the CDR3, the DNA is TGTGCCTGGAGCGGGGTCAGCACAGATACGCAGTATTTT.

The chain employs TRBV29-1 and TRBJ1-2; 10 bases line up with TRBD1. The CDR3 consists of 14 residues. Per germline, CDR1 SQVTM and CDR2 ANQGSEA. Trimming removed 7 bases from V and 3 bases from J; junction bases left unmatched: 8. The CDR3 sequence is CSAGQGIGDYGYTF. As DNA, the CDR3 is TGCAGCGCGGGACAGGGGATTGGAGACTATGGCTACACCTTC.

V gene TRBV28 combines with J gene TRBJ2-1, with 7 bases fitting TRBD2. CDR3 length: 17 amino acids. V shed 6 bases, J shed 0 bases, and the junction held 11 bases outside the gene matches. CDR1 is MDHEN and CDR2 is SYDVKM in the germline V gene. The CDR3 DNA is TGTGCCAGCAGCAACTCTTTCGGCGGGAGCTCCTACAATGAGCAGTTCTTC. Translating it yields CASSNSFGGSSYNEQFF.

In this sample, this clone turned up once. The chain is built from TRBV5-5 and TRBJ1-5; 7 bases line up with TRBD1. The germline V gene encodes CDR1 SGHKS and CDR2 YYEKEE (reference sequence). Trimming took 4 bases from V and 7 from J; bases not matched to a gene: 11. This CDR3 has 15 residues. The chain's CDR3 is CASSLDRTSGQPQHF. The CDR3 DNA reads TGTGCCAGCAGCCTGGACAGGACCTCAGGGCAGCCCCAGCATTTT.

V is TRBV4-3 and J is TRBJ2-3; TRBD2 is a possible D gene (7 bases). The CDR3 consists of 16 residues. V lost 1 base and J lost 1, with 12 bases in between. Looked up from germline, CDR1 is LGHNA and CDR2 is YSLEER. As DNA, the CDR3 is TGCGCCAGCAGCCAAGTCGACGGGGGGCGCACAGATACGCAGTATTTT. Residues: CASSQVDGGRTDTQYF.

DNA for the CDR3: TGTGCCAGCAGCTTCGGGGGAGATGGCTACACCTTC. Protein product: CASSFGGDGYTF. The chain employs TRBV7-9 and TRBJ1-2, with D perhaps matching TRBD1 (5 bases). CDR3 length: 12 amino acids. V lost 3 bases and J 6 bases, leaving 8 bases between the germline ends. Germline CDR1 and CDR2: SEHNR and FQNEAQ (reference sequence).

This clone appeared once. The chain employs TRBV3-1 (or the pseudogene TRBV3-2) and TRBJ2-2; tentatively, D is TRBD2 (6 bases). The length of the CDR3 is 16 residues. Trimming took off 0 bases at V and 4 bases at J, with 12 bases between the two ends. Germline V gene data show CDR1 as LGHDT and CDR2 as YNNKEL (reference sequence). The CDR3 nucleotides are TGTGCCAGCAGCCAAGAGTTCGGGGGTACCACCGGGGAGCTGTTTTTT. Encoded protein: CASSQEFGGTTGELFF.

The gene calls are TRBV7-9 and TRBJ1-3, with D possibly TRBD1 on 6 matching bases. V was pared by 5 bases and J by 2 bases, with 19 bases between. This CDR3 region has 17 residues. Germline CDR1 reads SEHNR; CDR2 reads FQNEAQ (reference sequence). The DNA for the CDR3 is TGTGCCAGCAGCGCCGGCAGGGGCGCGAGCCCTGGAAACACCATATATTTT. Its translation: CASSAGRGASPGNTIYF. Based on the CDR3 plus reference TRBV7-9 and TRBJ1-3, the full variable domain is DTGVSQNPRHKITKRGQNVTFRCDPISEHNRLYWYRQTLGQGPEFLTYFQNEAQLEKSRLLSDRFSAERPKGSFSTLEIQRTEQGDSAMYLCASSAGRGASPGNTIYFGEGSWLTVV.

V is TRBV6-5 and J is TRBJ2-3, with 11 bases fitting TRBD1. This CDR3 has 13 amino acids. V lost 8 bases to trimming and J lost 5 bases; unmatched junction nucleotides: 3. Germline CDR1 is MNHEY and CDR2 is SVGAGI. Here the CDR3 DNA reads TGTGCCAGCGGGACAGGGGGAATAGATACGCAGTATTTT. Translation: CASGTGGIDTQYF.

This clone was recorded only once. The chain is built from TRBV2 and TRBJ1-1; D gene ambiguous. The V end lost 0 bases, the J end lost 4 bases, and 9 bases lay between the germline ends. CDR3 length: 14 amino acids. Germline V CDR1 and CDR2: SNHLY, FYNNEI. This chain's CDR3 is CASSEAGASTEAFF. The CDR3 DNA is TGTGCCAGCAGTGAAGCAGGAGCGAGCACTGAAGCTTTCTTT.

V is TRBV4-1 and J is TRBJ2-7; 7 bases are shared with TRBD2. Germline V lookup: CDR1 MGHRA, CDR2 YSYEKL. V shed 2 bases and J 3 bases; nucleotides not matched to a gene: 7. The CDR3 has 15 residues. CDR3 sequence reads: CASSQLSSGDYEQYF. CDR3 DNA sequence: TGCGCCAGCAGCCAACTCTCTAGCGGAGACTACGAGCAGTACTTC.

This rearrangement joins TRBV12-3 or TRBV12-4 to TRBJ1-2; no clear D gene. V shed 6 bases and J shed 7 bases, with 12 bases lying between them. The CDR3 loop spans 12 amino acids. The CDR3 spells CASSRSTFGYTF. The CDR3 DNA is TGTGCCAGCAGCCGGTCGACTTTTGGCTACACCTTC.

The rearrangement links TRBV5-1 to TRBJ2-3; no clear D gene. CDR1 and CDR2 from the germline V gene are SGHRS and YFSETQ. The CDR3 is 14 amino acids. Trimming removed 5 bases at V and 0 bases at J, with 10 bases between. The CDR3 loop reads CASRYTASTDTQYF. DNA of the CDR3: TGCGCCAGCAGATATACAGCTAGCACAGATACGCAGTATTTT. Variable domain in full (rest from reference TRBV5-1 and TRBJ2-3): KAGVTQTPRYLIKTRGQQVTLSCSPISGHRSVSWYQQTPGQGLQFLFEYFSETQRNKGNFPGRFSGRQFSNSRSEMNVSTLELGDSALYLCASRYTASTDTQYFGPGTRLTVL.

J is TRBJ1-6 and V is TRBV4-3; 10 bases are shared with TRBD1. The V and J ends lost 0 bases and 10 bases, in that order; junction bases with no gene match: 6. CDR3 length: 16 residues. The germline V gene has CDR1 LGHNA and CDR2 YSLEER. The CDR3 loop is CASSQDGTTGGSPLHF. CDR3 bases: TGCGCCAGCAGCCAAGATGGGACGACAGGGGGCTCACCCCTCCACTTT.

This chain joins TRBV4-2 and TRBJ1-4; D may be TRBD1 (5 bases). Germline V gene lookup returns CDR1 LGHNA and CDR2 YNFKEQ. The CDR3 has 15 amino acids. V was clipped by 4 bases and J by 2 bases, with 11 bases between them. As DNA, the CDR3 is TGTGCCAGCAGCCCCCCCCAGGGCACTAATGAAAAACTGTTTTTT. Its translation is CASSPPQGTNEKLFF.

V and J are TRBV6-5 and TRBJ1-1; no firm D call. This CDR3 contains 11 residues. CDR1 MNHEY and CDR2 SVGAGI come from the germline V gene. Trimming pared 4 bases from V and 11 bases from J, leaving 11 bases between. The CDR3 reads CASSSPTGAFF. The DNA of the CDR3 is TGTGCCAGCAGTTCCCCCACCGGGGCTTTCTTT.

This chain joins TRBV5-4 and TRBJ2-3, with 9 positions matching TRBD1. Trimming took 9 bases from V and 2 from J; bases not matched to a gene: 10. CDR1 is SGHNT, CDR2 YYREEE, per germline (reference sequence). CDR3 size: 15 residues. Here the CDR3 reads CATAKDRGYTDTQYF. For the CDR3, the DNA is TGTGCCACCGCAAAGGACAGGGGATACACAGATACGCAGTATTTT.

The chain couples TRBV4-3 to TRBJ1-1; no reliable D call. The CDR3 extends over 15 amino acids. Germline V gene lookup returns CDR1 LGHNA and CDR2 YSLEER. V dropped 1 base and J dropped 3 bases, with 12 bases sitting between them. The CDR3 sequence is CASSQGGGRDTEAFF. CDR3 sequence (DNA): TGCGCCAGCAGCCAAGGGGGAGGGCGGGACACTGAAGCTTTCTTT.

V and J are TRBV24-1 and TRBJ1-2, with TRBD1 matching 8 bases. Germline V gene lookup returns CDR1 KGHDR and CDR2 SFDVKD. J lost 5 bases, V lost 3 bases, and 4 bases had no gene match. CDR3 size: 14 residues. In DNA form, the CDR3 reads TGTGCCACCAGTGATCAGGACAGGGCGTATGGCTACACCTTC. Protein product: CATSDQDRAYGYTF.

This chain links TRBV24-1 with TRBJ2-1; D possibly corresponds to TRBD2 (6 bases). V lost 4 bases, J lost 9 bases, and 18 bases lay in between. The CDR3 covers 15 residues. Germline V gene sequence: CDR1 KGHDR, CDR2 SFDVKD. The CDR3 DNA follows: TGTGCCACCAGTGACCCTCGGGACTCCTTGACTGAGCAGTTCTTC. This sequence encodes CATSDPRDSLTEQFF.

This sequence joins TRBV18 and TRBJ2-5; maybe TRBD1 (6 bases). Germline-derived CDR1 and CDR2 are KGHSH and LQKENI. This CDR3 is built from 14 residues. Between the trimmed V and J ends, which lost 2 bases and 7 bases, there was a span of 14 bases. CDR3 sequence reads: CASSPAGARGTQYF. Here the CDR3 DNA reads TGTGCCAGCTCACCAGCAGGGGCCCGGGGGACCCAGTACTTC.

V is TRBV7-6 and J is TRBJ2-6, with 10 positions matching TRBD1. Germline CDR1 reads SGHVS; CDR2 reads FNYEAQ. The J segment lost 3 bases and the V segment lost 5 bases, leaving 1 base of the junction unmatched. The length of the CDR3 is 15 residues. The chain's CDR3 is CASSRTGGGANVLTF. DNA of the CDR3: TGTGCCAGCAGCCGGACAGGGGGTGGGGCCAACGTCCTGACTTTC.

The chain recombines TRBV7-3 with TRBJ2-3; D is undetermined. CDR1 and CDR2 (germline): SGHTA, FQGTGA. The CDR3 is made up of 13 amino acids. V lost 5 bases to trimming and J lost 5 bases, with 11 bases between them. CDR3 nucleotides: TGTGCCAGCAGCGCCCGTAGAGAAGATACGCAGTATTTT. Translated, it gives CASSARREDTQYF. Looking up the rest from reference TRBV7-3 and TRBJ2-3 gives the full variable domain: GAGVSQTPSNKVTEKGKYVELRCDPISGHTALYWYRQSLGQGPEFLIYFQGTGAADDSGLPNDRFFAVRPEGSVSTLKIQRTERGDSAVYLCASSARREDTQYFGPGTRLTVL.